This TCR beta chain is drawn from a study of preoperative IRX-2 immunotherapy in early breast cancer. The table came from immunoSEQ multiplex PCR; TCRdb's copy has only in-frame clones and leaves some out. The sample lists 35,000 to 45,000 clones; 82% were seen once. Indicated treatment: preoperative locoregional IRX-2 cytokine immunotherapy. Patients received preoperative, locoregional IRX-2 cytokine immunotherapy in a phase Ib study. The V segment lost 4 bases and the J segment 9 bases; nucleotides outside the gene matches: 5. Germline-derived CDR1 and CDR2 are MNHGY and SAAAGT. The CDR3 is 14 amino acids.

The material sequenced was lymph node tissue, taken after IRX-2 immunotherapy. The sequence derives from a human donor with breast cancer. The genes are TRBV6-8 and TRBJ2-1; 11 positions match TRBD2. The CDR3 nucleotides read TGTGCCAGCAGTTTTAGCGGGGGGGCAGGTGAGCAGTTCTTC. Translation: CASSFSGGAGEQFF.